The entry that follows covers one TCR beta chain sequence. This sample stems from a study of blood T cells in healthy people across ages. Combining a sample-barcoded 5' primer with a J-beta primer mix, a second PCR ran for about 7 to 11 cycles. One entry per CDR3 protein, called by TCRdb with MiXCR from the 5' RACE reads. The sample shows about 800,000 distinct CDR3 sequences, about 25% of them seen only once. With V trimmed by 5 bases and J by 7 bases, 4 bases remained unmatched. Germline V lookup: CDR1 MNHEY, CDR2 SMNVEV (reference sequence). The CDR3 contains 14 residues. The sample also formed part of further work on T cells of mothers and their children.

This rearrangement joins TRBV27 to TRBJ1-4; 10 bases are shared with TRBD1. What was sequenced was blood. This TCR derives from a boy between 10 and 17 years old in good health. CDR3 coding DNA: TGTGCCAGCAGTCACGACAGGGGGCTTGAAAAACTGTTTTTT. This codes for CASSHDRGLEKLFF.